This entry lists 22 T cell receptor beta chains sequenced from one sample in a study of cytomegalovirus exposure and HLA in healthy donors. Use of 60 Vbeta and 13 Jbeta primers characterized the PCR. Data came from immunoSEQ multiplex PCR; TCRdb stores just in-frame clones and leaves some out. The sample contains some 200,000 clones, just over 75% of which appear only once. Material: PBMCs. The source is a man aged 18 to 35 in good health and CMV-seronegative.

This clone was observed a few times. The chain recombines TRBV2 with TRBJ1-4; TRBD1 might be the D (6 bases). This CDR3 spans 16 amino acids. Trimming took off 4 bases at V and 5 bases at J, with 17 bases between the two ends. CDR1 is SNHLY and CDR2 is FYNNEI in the germline V gene. The CDR3 region is CASSALGAGDNEKLFF. The CDR3 DNA is TGTGCCAGCAGTGCCCTGGGGGCCGGGGACAATGAAAAACTGTTTTTT.

The rearrangement uses TRBV30 and TRBJ1-1; weak D call: TRBD1 (6 bases). This CDR3 comprises 16 residues. Trimming removed 0 bases from V and 1 base from J, with 15 bases in between. Germline V CDR1 and CDR2: GTSNPN, SVGIG (reference sequence). CDR3 sequence: CAWSVLRTAGNTEAFF. As DNA, the CDR3 is TGTGCCTGGAGTGTACTAAGGACAGCTGGGAACACTGAAGCTTTCTTT. The variable domain in full, completed from reference TRBV30 and TRBJ1-1, reads SQTIHQWPATLVQPVGSPLSLECTVEGTSNPNLYWYRQAAGRGLQLLFYSVGIGQISSEVPQNLSASRPQDRQFILSSKKLLLSDSGFYLCAWSVLRTAGNTEAFFGQGTRLTVV.

The rearrangement uses TRBV6-1 and TRBJ2-7; D gene unclear. V was trimmed by 0 bases and J by 3 bases, leaving 12 bases between them. This CDR3 spans 15 amino acids. Germline lookup yields CDR1 MNHNS and CDR2 SASEGT. DNA for the CDR3: TGTGCCAGCAGTGAAGCGAGGAACTACCGCTACGAGCAGTACTTC. This sequence encodes CASSEARNYRYEQYF.

The chain joins TRBV29-1 to TRBJ2-7, with D perhaps matching TRBD1 (5 bases). V gave up 3 bases and J gave up 4 bases, with 10 bases separating them. CDR3 length: 12 amino acids. Per germline, CDR1 SQVTM and CDR2 ANQGSEA. DNA of the CDR3: TGCAGCGTTGAGGGCAGGGATTACGAGCAGTACTTC. Protein product: CSVEGRDYEQYF.

The V and J genes are TRBV5-6 and TRBJ1-2; no firm D call. V was trimmed by 4 bases and J by 1 base, leaving 11 bases between them. The V gene's germline CDR1 is SGHDT and CDR2 YYEEEE. The CDR3 spans 14 residues. The CDR3 sequence: CASSPGWGNYGYTF. The CDR3 nucleotides are TGTGCCAGCAGCCCGGGGTGGGGTAACTATGGCTACACCTTC.

Turning to this clone: Other DNA sequences in the sample encode the same CDR3. The chain is built from TRBV2 and TRBJ2-5; D gene unclear. Germline V gene data show CDR1 as SNHLY and CDR2 as FYNNEI. Trimming left V 2 bases short and J 4 bases short, with 5 bases between. The CDR3 length is 12 residues. The CDR3 spells CASSELRETQYF. For the CDR3, the DNA is TGTGCCAGCAGTGAACTTAGAGAGACCCAGTACTTC.

The J gene is TRBJ1-5, the V gene TRBV2; tentative D call: TRBD1 (5 bases). The CDR3 length is 17 residues. CDR1 is SNHLY and CDR2 is FYNNEI in the germline V gene. V shed 5 bases and J shed 2 bases, with 19 bases lying between them. The CDR3: CASSSALGDMGNQPQHF. CDR3 DNA sequence: TGTGCCAGCAGTTCCGCCTTAGGGGATATGGGCAATCAGCCCCAGCATTTT. The full variable domain, completed using reference TRBV2 and TRBJ1-5, is EPEVTQTPSHQVTQMGQEVILRCVPISNHLYFYWYRQILGQKVEFLVSFYNNEISEKSEIFDDQFSVERPDGSNFTLKIRSTKLEDSAMYFCASSSALGDMGNQPQHFGDGTRLSIL.

This clone has more than one count but fewer than ten. The chain employs TRBV18 and TRBJ2-7, with 7 bases identical to TRBD1. The CDR3 contains 14 residues. The V and J ends lost 6 bases and 5 bases, in that order; junction bases with no gene match: 10. Germline CDR1 and CDR2: KGHSH and LQKENI. CDR3 loop: CASSPEGARHEQYF. CDR3 DNA: TGTGCCAGCTCCCCCGAGGGGGCTCGCCACGAGCAGTACTTC.

The chain recombines TRBV5-6 with TRBJ1-2, with D possibly being TRBD1 (6 bases). This CDR3 is built from 13 residues. Between the trimmed V and J ends, which lost 4 bases and 7 bases, there was a span of 14 bases. Looked up from germline, CDR1 is SGHDT and CDR2 is YYEEEE. The CDR3 sequence is CASSAYTGIGYTF. The CDR3 DNA reads as TGTGCCAGCAGCGCCTATACAGGGATTGGCTACACCTTC. The entire variable domain, with the rest obtained from reference TRBV5-6 and TRBJ1-2, is as follows: DAGVTQSPTHLIKTRGQQVTLRCSPKSGHDTVSWYQQALGQGPQFIFQYYEEEERQRGNFPDRFSGHQFPNYSSELNVNALLLGDSALYLCASSAYTGIGYTFGSGTRLTVV.

In this sample, this clone turned up a few times. The chain links TRBV6-5 to TRBJ1-3; 7 nucleotides line up with TRBD1. The CDR3 extends over 14 amino acids. The trim removed 5 bases at V and 2 bases at J, leaving 3 bases unmatched. CDR1 and CDR2 (germline): MNHEY, SVGAGI. The CDR3 DNA sequence: TGTGCCAGCAGTCGGGACAGAGCTGGAAACACCATATATTTT. It translates to CASSRDRAGNTIYF.

This clone has only one observation. The chain carries TRBV5-1 and TRBJ2-6; TRBD1 agrees at 11 bases. The CDR3 is 19 amino acids. V trimming: 2 bases; J trimming: 2 bases; junction bases outside the gene matches: 9. CDR1 is SGHRS and CDR2 is YFSETQ in the germline V gene. CDR3 nucleotide sequence: TGCGCCAGCAGCTTTTCCACCGGGACAGGGGGAGCTGGGGCCAACGTCCTGACTTTC. Its protein is CASSFSTGTGGAGANVLTF. The variable domain in full, with the rest retrieved from reference TRBV5-1 and TRBJ2-6, is KAGVTQTPRYLIKTRGQQVTLSCSPISGHRSVSWYQQTPGQGLQFLFEYFSETQRNKGNFPGRFSGRQFSNSRSEMNVSTLELGDSALYLCASSFSTGTGGAGANVLTFGAGSRLTVL.

A few counts support this clone. V usage is TRBV27 and J usage is TRBJ1-2; no firm D call. V was shortened by 8 bases and J by 8 bases, with 21 bases between the two germline ends. This CDR3 comprises 14 residues. Germline CDR1 reads MNHEY; CDR2 reads SMNVEV (reference sequence). The CDR3 here is CASGRLRASGGYTF. For the CDR3, the DNA is TGTGCCAGCGGAAGACTCCGGGCCTCGGGGGGCTACACCTTC.

The chain couples TRBV13 to TRBJ2-1; 7 bases line up with TRBD1. The J segment lost 3 bases and the V segment lost 6 bases, leaving 11 bases of the junction unmatched. CDR1 and CDR2 (germline): PRHDT, FYEKMQ (reference sequence). This CDR3 is 16 amino acids long. The CDR3 protein is CASSPSTGTSYNEQFF. CDR3 bases: TGTGCCAGCAGTCCCTCGACAGGGACAAGCTACAATGAGCAGTTCTTC.

The table lists this clone with a count of one. V gene TRBV19 combines with J gene TRBJ1-1; possibly TRBD1 for D (5 bases). Trimming left V 7 bases short and J 1 base short, with 22 bases between. This CDR3 has 17 residues. The germline V gene encodes CDR1 LNHDA and CDR2 SQIVND (reference sequence). CDR3 DNA sequence: TGTGCCAGTACTATGGAGGGGTTAGCGACCCGGAACACTGAAGCTTTCTTT. This sequence encodes CASTMEGLATRNTEAFF.

The gene calls are TRBV4-1 and TRBJ2-1; 9 bases match TRBD1. The CDR3 is 15 residues long. Trimming took 3 bases from V and 9 from J; bases not matched to a gene: 9. Germline CDR1 MGHRA, CDR2 YSYEKL. The CDR3 DNA follows: TGCGCCAGCAGCCACGAGACAGGGGGATTCGGTGAGCAGTTCTTC. Its protein is CASSHETGGFGEQFF.

This clone has a handful of counts. V is TRBV28 and J is TRBJ2-7; TRBD2 is a possible D gene (5 bases). This CDR3 is 11 amino acids long. The germline CDR1 and CDR2 sequences are MDHEN and SYDVKM. Between the trimmed V and J ends, which lost 6 bases and 7 bases, there was a span of 10 bases. Here the CDR3 reads CASSPAGEQYF. In DNA, the CDR3 is TGTGCCAGCAGCCCGGCGGGTGAGCAGTACTTC.

This rearrangement joins TRBV11-2 to TRBJ2-7, with D tentatively TRBD1 (6 bases). Germline V lookup: CDR1 SGHAT, CDR2 FQNNGV. V dropped 0 bases and J dropped 7 bases, with 19 bases sitting between them. The CDR3 has 16 residues. This CDR3 is CASSLELTTGPREQYF. The DNA for the CDR3 is TGTGCCAGCAGCTTAGAGCTAACGACAGGCCCTCGGGAGCAGTACTTC.

In DNA form, the CDR3 reads TGTGCCAGCAGCGGGACAGGGCGCTATGGCTACACCTTC. Translated, it gives CASSGTGRYGYTF. V gene TRBV5-6 combines with J gene TRBJ1-2; 9 bases line up with TRBD1. The CDR3 consists of 13 residues. Germline loops: CDR1 SGHDT, CDR2 YYEEEE. Unmatched junction bases numbered 2, after V lost 4 bases and J lost 4 bases.

Only a few counts were recorded for this clone. CDR3 nucleotides: TGTGCCAGCAGCGTAGCCAGCTCTGGGGCCAACGTCCTGACTTTC. Translated: CASSVASSGANVLTF. This chain joins TRBV9 and TRBJ2-6; D call uncertain. This CDR3 is 15 amino acids long. Germline lookup yields CDR1 SGDLS and CDR2 YYNGEE. V lost 0 bases, J lost 0 bases, and 4 bases lay in between.

The chain recombines TRBV11-3 with TRBJ2-2, with TRBD1 as a possible D gene (5 bases). The germline V gene encodes CDR1 SGHNT and CDR2 YENEEA. The CDR3 sequence is 15 residues long. The V end was cut by 6 bases, the J end by 6 bases, with 17 bases between. As DNA, the CDR3 is TGTGCCAGCAGACCCGGTGGGGCCTTGCCCGGGGAGCTGTTTTTT. As protein: CASRPGGALPGELFF.

The V gene is TRBV27, the J gene TRBJ2-7; TRBD2 aligns across 9 bases. The germline gives CDR1 MNHEY, CDR2 SMNVEV (reference sequence). The V and J ends lost 7 bases and 5 bases, in that order; junction bases with no gene match: 15. The CDR3 length is 16 residues. CDR3 sequence reads: CASNPGTSLEHHEQYF. CDR3 in DNA: TGTGCCAGCAATCCCGGGACTAGCCTCGAACACCACGAGCAGTACTTC.

This chain connects TRBV28 to TRBJ2-1, with a tentative D call TRBD1 (6 bases). Deletions cut 4 bases from V and 6 bases from J, with 16 bases between. CDR1 MDHEN and CDR2 SYDVKM come from the germline V gene. The CDR3 extends over 15 amino acids. The CDR3 nucleotides read TGTGCCAGCAGTTCACGGACAGCGAACCCCAATGAGCAGTTCTTC. It translates to CASSSRTANPNEQFF.